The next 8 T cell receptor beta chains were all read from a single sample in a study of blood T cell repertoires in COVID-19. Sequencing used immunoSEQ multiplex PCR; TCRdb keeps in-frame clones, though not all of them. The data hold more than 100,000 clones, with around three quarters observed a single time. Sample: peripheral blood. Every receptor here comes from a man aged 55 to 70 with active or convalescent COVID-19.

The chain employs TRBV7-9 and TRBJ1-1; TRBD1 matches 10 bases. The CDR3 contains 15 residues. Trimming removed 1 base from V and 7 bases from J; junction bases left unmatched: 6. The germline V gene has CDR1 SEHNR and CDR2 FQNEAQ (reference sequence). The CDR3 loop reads CASSLDGTGAHEAFF. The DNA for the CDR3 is TGTGCCAGCAGCTTAGATGGGACAGGGGCACATGAAGCTTTCTTT.

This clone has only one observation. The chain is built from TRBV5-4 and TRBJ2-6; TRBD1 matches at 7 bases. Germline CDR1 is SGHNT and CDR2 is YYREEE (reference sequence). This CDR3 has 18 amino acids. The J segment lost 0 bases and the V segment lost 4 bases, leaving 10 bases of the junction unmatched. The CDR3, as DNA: TGTGCCAGCAGCCCCCCACAGGGGCTTCACTCTGGGGCCAACGTCCTGACTTTC. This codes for CASSPPQGLHSGANVLTF.

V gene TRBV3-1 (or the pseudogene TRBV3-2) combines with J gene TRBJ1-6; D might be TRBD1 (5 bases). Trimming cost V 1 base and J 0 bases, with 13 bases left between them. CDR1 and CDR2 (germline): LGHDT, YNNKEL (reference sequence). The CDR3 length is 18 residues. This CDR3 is CASSQVGGTSSYNSPLHF. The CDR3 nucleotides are TGTGCCAGCAGCCAAGTTGGCGGGACGAGCTCCTATAATTCACCCCTCCACTTT.

CDR3: CASSVFDRANEQYF. The CDR3 DNA is TGTGCCAGCAGCGTATTCGACAGAGCCAACGAGCAGTACTTC. V gene TRBV9 combines with J gene TRBJ2-7; D is possibly TRBD1 (5 bases). Germline-derived CDR1 and CDR2 are SGDLS and YYNGEE. The CDR3 runs 14 residues. V was cut by 1 base and J by 5 bases, with 13 bases left in between.

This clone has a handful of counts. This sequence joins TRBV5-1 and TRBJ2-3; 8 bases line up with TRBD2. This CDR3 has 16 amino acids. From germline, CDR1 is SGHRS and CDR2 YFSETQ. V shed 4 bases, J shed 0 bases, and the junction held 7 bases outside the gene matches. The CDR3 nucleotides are TGCGCCAGCAGCACCCTATCTAGCGGGAGCACAGATACGCAGTATTTT. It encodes CASSTLSSGSTDTQYF.

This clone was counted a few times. The CDR3 loop reads CASSIRGYNSPLHF. The DNA for the CDR3 is TGTGCCAGCAGTATCAGGGGTTATAATTCACCCCTCCACTTT. V usage is TRBV27 and J usage is TRBJ1-6; TRBD1 might be the D (6 bases). V lost 5 bases, J lost 4 bases, and 9 bases lay in between. Germline V gene sequence: CDR1 MNHEY, CDR2 SMNVEV (reference sequence). The CDR3 sequence is 14 residues long.

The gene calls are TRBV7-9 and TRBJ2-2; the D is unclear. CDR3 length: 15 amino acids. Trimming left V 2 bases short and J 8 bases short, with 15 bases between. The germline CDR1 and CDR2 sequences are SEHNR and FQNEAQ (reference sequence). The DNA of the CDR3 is TGTGCCAGCAGCTTACCCGCAAGCCTGGTTGGGGAGCTGTTTTTT. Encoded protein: CASSLPASLVGELFF.

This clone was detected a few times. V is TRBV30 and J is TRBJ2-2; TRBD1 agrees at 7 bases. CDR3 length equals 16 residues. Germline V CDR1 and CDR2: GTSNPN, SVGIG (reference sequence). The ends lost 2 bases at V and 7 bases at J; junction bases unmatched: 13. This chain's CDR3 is CAWSPPGRGLSGELFF. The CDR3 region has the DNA TGTGCCTGGAGTCCCCCAGGAAGGGGGCTAAGCGGGGAGCTGTTTTTT.